This T cell receptor beta chain was identified in a study of T cell responses to AZD1222 COVID-19 vaccine. Overall study findings and caveats: All repertoire sampling was performed exclusively after the peak T cell response. Only a handful of AZD1222 recipients, about six in all, had baseline seropositivity. Females outnumbered males among donors, who were mostly white British; clonal diversity was possibly underestimated.

TCRdb keeps only in-frame clones here, not all; method: immunoSEQ multiplex PCR. The sample records approximately 180,000 clones, about 90% being singletons. The CDR3 sequence is 13 residues long. V was pared by 0 bases and J by 7 bases, with 9 bases between. Germline V gene lookup returns CDR1 MNHEY and CDR2 SVGAGI. As regards this clone: Its antigen remains unidentified.

The receptor was derived from an adult in good health. Sequenced here: peripheral blood, sampled on day 0 of AZD1222 vaccination. This rearrangement joins TRBV6-5 to TRBJ1-2, with D unresolved. The CDR3 protein is CASSYSILGGYTF. The CDR3 region has the DNA TGTGCCAGCAGTTACTCGATATTGGGTGGCTACACCTTC.